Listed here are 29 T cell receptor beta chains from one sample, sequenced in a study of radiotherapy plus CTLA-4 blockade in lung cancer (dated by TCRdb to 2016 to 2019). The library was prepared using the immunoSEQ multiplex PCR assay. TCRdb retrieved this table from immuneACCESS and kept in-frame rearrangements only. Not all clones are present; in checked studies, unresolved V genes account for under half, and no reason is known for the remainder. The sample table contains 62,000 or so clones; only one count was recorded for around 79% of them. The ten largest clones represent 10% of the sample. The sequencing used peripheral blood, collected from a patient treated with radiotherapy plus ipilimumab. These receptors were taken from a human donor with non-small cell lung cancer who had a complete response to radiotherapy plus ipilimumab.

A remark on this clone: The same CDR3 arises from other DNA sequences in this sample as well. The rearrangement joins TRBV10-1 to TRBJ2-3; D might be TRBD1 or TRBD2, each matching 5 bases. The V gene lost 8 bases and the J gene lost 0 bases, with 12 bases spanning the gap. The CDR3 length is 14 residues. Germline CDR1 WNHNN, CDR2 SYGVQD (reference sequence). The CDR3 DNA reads TGCGCCAGCGGGACGGCGGATAGCACAGATACGCAGTATTTT. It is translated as CASGTADSTDTQYF.

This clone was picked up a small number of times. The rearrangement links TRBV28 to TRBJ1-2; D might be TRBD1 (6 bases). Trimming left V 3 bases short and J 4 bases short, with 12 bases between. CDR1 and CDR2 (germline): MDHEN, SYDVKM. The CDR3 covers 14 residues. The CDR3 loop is CASSLWGPAYGYTF. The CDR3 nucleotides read TGTGCCAGCAGTTTGTGGGGGCCGGCCTATGGCTACACCTTC.

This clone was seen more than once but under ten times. The CDR3 loop is CASSQEGWNEQFF. The CDR3 coding sequence is TGCGCCAGCAGCCAAGAGGGGTGGAATGAGCAGTTCTTC. The chain employs TRBV4-3 and TRBJ2-1; no firm D call. The CDR3 loop spans 13 amino acids. The germline gives CDR1 LGHNA, CDR2 YSLEER. V was cut by 0 bases and J by 7 bases, with 7 bases left in between.

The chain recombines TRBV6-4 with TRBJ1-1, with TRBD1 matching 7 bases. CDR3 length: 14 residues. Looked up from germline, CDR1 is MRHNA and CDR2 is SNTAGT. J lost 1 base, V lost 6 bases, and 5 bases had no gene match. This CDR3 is CASSPGTANTEAFF. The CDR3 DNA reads TGTGCCAGCAGCCCTGGGACAGCGAACACTGAAGCTTTCTTT.

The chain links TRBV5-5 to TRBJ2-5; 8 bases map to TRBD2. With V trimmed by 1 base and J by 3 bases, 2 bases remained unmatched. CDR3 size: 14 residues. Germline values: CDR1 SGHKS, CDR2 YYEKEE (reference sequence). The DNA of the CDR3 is TGTGCCAGCAGCTTGTCAGCGGGGGAAGAGACCCAGTACTTC. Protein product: CASSLSAGEETQYF.

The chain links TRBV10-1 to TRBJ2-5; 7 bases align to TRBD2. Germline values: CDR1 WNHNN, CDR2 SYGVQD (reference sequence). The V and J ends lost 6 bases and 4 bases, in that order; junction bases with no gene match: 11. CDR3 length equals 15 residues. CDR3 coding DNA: TGCGCCAGCAGCCCCGGGACCGCGGGAGCAGAGACCCAGTACTTC. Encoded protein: CASSPGTAGAETQYF.

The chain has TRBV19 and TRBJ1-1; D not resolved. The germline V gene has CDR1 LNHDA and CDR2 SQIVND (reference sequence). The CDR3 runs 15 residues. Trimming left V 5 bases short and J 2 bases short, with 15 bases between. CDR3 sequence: CASSPWGDFNTEAFF. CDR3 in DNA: TGTGCCAGTAGTCCTTGGGGAGACTTTAACACTGAAGCTTTCTTT.

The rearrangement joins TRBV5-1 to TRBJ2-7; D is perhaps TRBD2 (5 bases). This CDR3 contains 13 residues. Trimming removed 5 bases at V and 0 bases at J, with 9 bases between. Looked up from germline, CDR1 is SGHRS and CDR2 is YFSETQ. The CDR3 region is CASSDGVSYEQYV. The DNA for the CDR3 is TGCGCCAGCAGTGACGGGGTCTCCTACGAGCAGTACGTC.

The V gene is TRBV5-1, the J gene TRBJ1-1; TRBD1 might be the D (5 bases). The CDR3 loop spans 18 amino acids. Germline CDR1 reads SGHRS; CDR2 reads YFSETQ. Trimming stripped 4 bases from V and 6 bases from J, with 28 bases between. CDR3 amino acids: CASSREGPDLLGAAEAFF. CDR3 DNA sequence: TGCGCCAGCAGCCGTGAGGGACCCGATTTACTCGGCGCCGCTGAAGCTTTCTTT.

CDR3 in amino acids: CASSLDRQGHEQFF. As DNA, the CDR3 is TGTGCCAGCAGCTTAGATCGGCAGGGCCATGAGCAGTTCTTC. The chain couples TRBV11-2 to TRBJ2-1; a weak D match, TRBD1 (5 bases). The V gene's germline CDR1 is SGHAT and CDR2 FQNNGV. The CDR3 runs 14 residues. Between the trimmed V and J ends, which lost 0 bases and 8 bases, there was a span of 11 bases.

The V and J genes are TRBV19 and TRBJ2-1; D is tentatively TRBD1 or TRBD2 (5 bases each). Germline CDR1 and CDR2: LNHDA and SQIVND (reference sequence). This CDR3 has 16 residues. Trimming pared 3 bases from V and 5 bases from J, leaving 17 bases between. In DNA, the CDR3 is TGTGCCAGTAGTATTGAAGGTAAAGGGACCGACAATGAGCAGTTCTTC. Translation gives CASSIEGKGTDNEQFF.

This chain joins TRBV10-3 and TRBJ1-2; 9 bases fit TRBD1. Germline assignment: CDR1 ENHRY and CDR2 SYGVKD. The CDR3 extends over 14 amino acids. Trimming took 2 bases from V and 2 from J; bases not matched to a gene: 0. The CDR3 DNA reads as TGTGCCATCAGTGAGGGACAGGGGAACTATGGCTACACCTTC. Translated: CAISEGQGNYGYTF.

CDR3 bases: TGCGCCAGCAGTGAGGGGAGTGTAGGGACAGATACGCAGTATTTT. Residues: CASSEGSVGTDTQYF. The rearrangement links TRBV10-1 to TRBJ2-3; D perhaps matches TRBD2 (5 bases). V dropped 2 bases and J dropped 3 bases, with 12 bases sitting between them. Germline CDR1 is WNHNN and CDR2 is SYGVQD (reference sequence). This CDR3 spans 15 amino acids.

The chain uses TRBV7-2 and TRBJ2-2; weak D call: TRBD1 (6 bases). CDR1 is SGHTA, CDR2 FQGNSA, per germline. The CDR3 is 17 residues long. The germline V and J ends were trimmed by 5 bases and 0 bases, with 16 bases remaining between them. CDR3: CASSPAEDSPNTGELFF. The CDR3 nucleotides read TGTGCCAGCAGCCCAGCGGAGGACAGCCCGAACACCGGGGAGCTGTTTTTT. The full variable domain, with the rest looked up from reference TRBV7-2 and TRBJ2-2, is GAGVSQSPSNKVTEKGKDVELRCDPISGHTALYWYRQSLGQGLEFLIYFQGNSAPDKSGLPSDRFSAERTGGSVSTLTIQRTQQEDSAVYLCASSPAEDSPNTGELFFGEGSRLTVL.

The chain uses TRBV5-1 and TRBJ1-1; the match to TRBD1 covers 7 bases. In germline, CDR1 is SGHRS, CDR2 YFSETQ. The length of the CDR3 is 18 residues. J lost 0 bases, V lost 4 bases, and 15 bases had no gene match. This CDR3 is CASSPNLRQGEMNTEAFF. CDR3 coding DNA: TGCGCCAGCAGCCCCAATCTACGACAGGGTGAAATGAACACTGAAGCTTTCTTT.

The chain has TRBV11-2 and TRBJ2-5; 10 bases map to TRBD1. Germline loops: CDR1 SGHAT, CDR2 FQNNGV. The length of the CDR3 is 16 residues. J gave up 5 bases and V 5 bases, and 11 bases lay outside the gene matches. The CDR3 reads CASSPVRDRGRETQYF. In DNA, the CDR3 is TGTGCCAGCAGCCCAGTACGGGACAGGGGTAGGGAGACCCAGTACTTC.

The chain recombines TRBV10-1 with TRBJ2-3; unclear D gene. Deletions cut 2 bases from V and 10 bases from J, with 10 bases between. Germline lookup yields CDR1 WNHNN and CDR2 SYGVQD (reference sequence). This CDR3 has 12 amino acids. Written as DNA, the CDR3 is TGCGCCAGCAGTGAGAGAGTCAATGCGCAGTATTTT. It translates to CASSERVNAQYF.

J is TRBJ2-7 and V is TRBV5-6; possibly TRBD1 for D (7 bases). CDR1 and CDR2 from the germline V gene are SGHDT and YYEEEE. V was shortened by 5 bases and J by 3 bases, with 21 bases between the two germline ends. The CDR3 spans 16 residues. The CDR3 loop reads CASSQDREAPVYEQYV. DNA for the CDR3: TGTGCCAGCAGTCAAGACAGGGAGGCTCCGGTCTACGAGCAGTACGTC.

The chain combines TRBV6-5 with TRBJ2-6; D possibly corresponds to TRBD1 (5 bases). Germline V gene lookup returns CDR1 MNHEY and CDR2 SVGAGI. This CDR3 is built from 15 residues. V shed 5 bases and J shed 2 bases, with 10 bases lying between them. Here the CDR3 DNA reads TGTGCCAGCAGTAGGGGCGCAACTGGGGCCAACGTCCTGACTTTC. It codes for CASSRGATGANVLTF.

CDR3 in amino acids: CASSLWSTDQPQHF. Here the CDR3 DNA reads TGTGCCAGCAGCTTATGGTCCACTGATCAGCCCCAGCATTTT. The chain couples TRBV7-2 to TRBJ1-5; D ambiguous. From germline, CDR1 is SGHTA and CDR2 FQGNSA. The CDR3 loop spans 14 amino acids. Trimming took 2 bases from V and 5 from J, leaving 10 bases between them.

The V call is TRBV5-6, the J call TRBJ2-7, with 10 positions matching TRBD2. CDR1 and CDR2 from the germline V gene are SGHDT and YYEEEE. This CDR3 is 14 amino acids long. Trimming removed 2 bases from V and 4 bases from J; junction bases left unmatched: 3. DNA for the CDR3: TGTGCCAGCAGCTTTGGACTAGCGGTATACGAGCAGTACGTC. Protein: CASSFGLAVYEQYV.

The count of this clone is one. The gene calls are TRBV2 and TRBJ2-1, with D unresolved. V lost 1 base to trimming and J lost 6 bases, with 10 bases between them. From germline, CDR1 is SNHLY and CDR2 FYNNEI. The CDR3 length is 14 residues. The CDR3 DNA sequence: TGTGCCAGCAGTGAAGGGATTCGTAGCAATGAGCAGTTCTTC. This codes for CASSEGIRSNEQFF.

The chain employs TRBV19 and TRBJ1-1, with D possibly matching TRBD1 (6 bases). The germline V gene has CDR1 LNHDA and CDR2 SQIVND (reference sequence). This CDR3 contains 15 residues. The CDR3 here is CQKADSRRANTEAFF. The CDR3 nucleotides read TGTCAAAAGGCGGACAGTCGTAGGGCGAACACTGAAGCTTTCTTT.

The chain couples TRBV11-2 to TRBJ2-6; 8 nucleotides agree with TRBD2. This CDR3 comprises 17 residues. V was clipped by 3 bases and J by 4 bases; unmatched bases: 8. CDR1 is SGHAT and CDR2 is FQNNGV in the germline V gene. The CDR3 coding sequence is TGTGCCAGCAGCTTGGCGGGGGGCTTTGCGGGGGCCAACGTCCTGACTTTC. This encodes CASSLAGGFAGANVLTF.

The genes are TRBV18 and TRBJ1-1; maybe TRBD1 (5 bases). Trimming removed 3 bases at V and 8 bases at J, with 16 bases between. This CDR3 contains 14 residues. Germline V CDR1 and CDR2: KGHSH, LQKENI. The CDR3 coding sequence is TGTGCCAGCTCACCTGAACTCGGACACCCAGAAGCTTTCTTT. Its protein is CASSPELGHPEAFF.

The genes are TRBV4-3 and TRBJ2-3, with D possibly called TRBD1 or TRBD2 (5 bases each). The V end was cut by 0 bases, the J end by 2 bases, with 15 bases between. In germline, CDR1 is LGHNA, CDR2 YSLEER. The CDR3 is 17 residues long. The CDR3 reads CASSQDRGTPITDTQYF. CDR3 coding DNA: TGCGCCAGCAGCCAAGATCGAGGGACGCCGATCACAGATACGCAGTATTTT.

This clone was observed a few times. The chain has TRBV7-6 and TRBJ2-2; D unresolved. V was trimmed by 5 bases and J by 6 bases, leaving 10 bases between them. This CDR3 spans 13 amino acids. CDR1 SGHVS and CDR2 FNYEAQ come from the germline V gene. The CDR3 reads CASSPDWSGELFF. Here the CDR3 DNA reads TGTGCCAGCAGCCCAGATTGGTCCGGGGAGCTGTTTTTT.

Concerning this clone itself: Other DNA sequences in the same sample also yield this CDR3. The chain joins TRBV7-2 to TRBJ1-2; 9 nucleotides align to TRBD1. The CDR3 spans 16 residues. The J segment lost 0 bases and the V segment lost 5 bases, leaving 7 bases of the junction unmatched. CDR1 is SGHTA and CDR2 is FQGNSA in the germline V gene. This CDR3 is CASSRTGDGANYGYTF. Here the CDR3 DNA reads TGTGCCAGCAGCCGGACAGGGGATGGAGCTAACTATGGCTACACCTTC. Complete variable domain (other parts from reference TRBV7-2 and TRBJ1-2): GAGVSQSPSNKVTEKGKDVELRCDPISGHTALYWYRQSLGQGLEFLIYFQGNSAPDKSGLPSDRFSAERTGGSVSTLTIQRTQQEDSAVYLCASSRTGDGANYGYTFGSGTRLTVV.

CDR3 coding DNA: TGTGCCAGCAGCTTAGGCTATGGCTACACCTTC. Encoded protein: CASSLGYGYTF. The rearrangement uses TRBV11-2 and TRBJ1-2; the D is unclear. CDR1 is SGHAT, CDR2 FQNNGV, per germline. The V end was cut by 1 base, the J end by 4 bases, with 1 base between. The CDR3 is made up of 11 amino acids.